The present T cell receptor beta chain was sequenced within a study of human T cells and chemical hapten exposure (dated by TCRdb to the early 2020s). In terms of the full investigation: For sensitization, 2% DPC in acetone was applied to a 2 cm by 2 cm area of upper inner arm skin. The study tracked peripheral blood TCR repertoire changes in vivo during primary and secondary sensitization to the hapten diphenylcyclopropenone (DPC) in alopecia patients. Throughout the approximately 25-week study period, patients were also given weekly therapeutic DPC doses on the scalp. Libraries were pooled for sequencing, and variation in per-sample TCR yields was attributed mainly to small differences in library volumes within the pool. Alopecia areata with under or over 50% scalp involvement, alopecia totalis and alopecia universalis were represented in the patient cohort, which was mostly female. Patient blood was sampled pre-sensitization (week 0) and at 2, 6 and about 24 weeks after DPC sensitization. Roughly 30 alopecia patients provided blood for TCR sequencing at one to four time points (pre-sensitization, 2, 6 and 24 weeks). Patch testing on the upper back used Finn chambers containing 0.01% DPC, with scoring done after 6 days according to International Contact Dermatitis Research Group standards.

The sample's time point label is to be understood as: patch test 1, 2 weeks after DPC sensitization. Taken with the paper, the label for treatment or condition translates to: therapeutic diphenylcyclopropenone sensitization with weekly scalp DPC. Blood at each patch-test visit was drawn before the patch test was applied. Patients were eligible if aged 18 to 70, diagnosed with alopecia and judged suitable for DPC therapy, and pregnant patients were excluded. Total RNA was extracted from unfractionated whole blood collected in Tempus Blood RNA tubes. A word on this clonotype: It has no known antigen specificity. Base quality data are lacking; no much larger clone is found one base away.

Results the study describes overall, beyond this receptor: The number of PT1 expanded TCRs positively correlated with patch test score, significant at thresholds 8, 16 and 32 but not 4. Significantly more large CDR3 similarity clusters were formed by expanded TCRs than by pre-sensitization or healthy control sets, consistent with antigen-driven responses. DPC sensitization did not change the number of TCRs with a frequency above 1 in 1000, and there was no evidence of changes in global repertoire structure. All patients had alopecia, a presumed autoimmune disease, so their immune response might differ from that of healthy individuals. After repeated subsampling, changes were observed in the strength of the expansion versus patch-test correlation and in the threshold at which the correlation became significant.

Receptor libraries were prepared by RACE. Sequencing relied on a NextSeq 500. Library preparation attached unique molecular identifiers to individual cDNA molecules for quantitative, reproducible TCR counting. From each blood RNA sample, both TCR alpha and TCR beta chains were sequenced. The study's own analysis went as follows. The median number of TCRs per sample was over 95,000, ranging from about 20,000 to 700,000. V, J and CDR3 annotation of the TCR reads was carried out using the Decombinator software suite. For the PS versus PT1 abundance plots, all samples were subsampled to the same number of TCRs (28,000). Expanded TCRs were defined as absent before sensitization and observed at least eight times at the 2-week time point. TCRdb reanalyzed the raw reads on its own, using fastp at Q25 for trimming and MiXCR for clone calling, and kept in-frame beta chains. Merged by CDR3 protein, the rows form single entries marked with the most common genes and DNA. TCRdb's processing, not the study's, gives the V and J calls here. This sample lists roughly 360,000 distinct CDR3 sequences; approximately 4.4% were detected once. Clones ranked in the top ten supply around 2.3% of the sample.

The germline V and J ends show losses of 1 base and 0 bases respectively, and no gene match explains 7 bases of the junction. The cysteine opens and the phenylalanine closes a CDR3 of 17 amino acids. The CDR3 DNA has 51 bases and is translated from base 1. Via the germline V gene, CDR1 is SGHTS and CDR2 YDEGEE. Source: whole blood, taken in connection with sensitization to the hapten diphenylcyclopropenone (DPC). This receptor was identified in a woman between 45 and 65 years old with alopecia areata. Some clones in this sample may be carry-over from other donors' samples. Recombination linked TRBV5-8 to TRBJ2-5, with 9 middle bases fitting TRBD1. The CDR3 amino acid sequence is: CASSLITGTGYQETQYF. The sequenced DNA is TGTGCCAGCAGCTTGATTACCGGGACAGGGTACCAAGAGACCCAGTACTTC.